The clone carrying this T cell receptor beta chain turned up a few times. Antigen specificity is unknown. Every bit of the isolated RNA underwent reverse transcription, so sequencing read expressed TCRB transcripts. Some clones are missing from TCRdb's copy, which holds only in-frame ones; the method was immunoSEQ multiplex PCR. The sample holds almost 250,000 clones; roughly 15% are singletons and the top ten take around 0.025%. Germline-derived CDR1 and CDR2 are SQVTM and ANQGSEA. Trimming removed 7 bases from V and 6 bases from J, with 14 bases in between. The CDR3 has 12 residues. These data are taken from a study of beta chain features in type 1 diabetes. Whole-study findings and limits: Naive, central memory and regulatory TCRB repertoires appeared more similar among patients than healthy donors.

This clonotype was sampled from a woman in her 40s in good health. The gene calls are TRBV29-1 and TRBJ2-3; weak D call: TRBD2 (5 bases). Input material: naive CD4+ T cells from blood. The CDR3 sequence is CSGWTARDTQYF. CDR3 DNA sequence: TGCAGCGGATGGACTGCCCGGGATACGCAGTATTTT.